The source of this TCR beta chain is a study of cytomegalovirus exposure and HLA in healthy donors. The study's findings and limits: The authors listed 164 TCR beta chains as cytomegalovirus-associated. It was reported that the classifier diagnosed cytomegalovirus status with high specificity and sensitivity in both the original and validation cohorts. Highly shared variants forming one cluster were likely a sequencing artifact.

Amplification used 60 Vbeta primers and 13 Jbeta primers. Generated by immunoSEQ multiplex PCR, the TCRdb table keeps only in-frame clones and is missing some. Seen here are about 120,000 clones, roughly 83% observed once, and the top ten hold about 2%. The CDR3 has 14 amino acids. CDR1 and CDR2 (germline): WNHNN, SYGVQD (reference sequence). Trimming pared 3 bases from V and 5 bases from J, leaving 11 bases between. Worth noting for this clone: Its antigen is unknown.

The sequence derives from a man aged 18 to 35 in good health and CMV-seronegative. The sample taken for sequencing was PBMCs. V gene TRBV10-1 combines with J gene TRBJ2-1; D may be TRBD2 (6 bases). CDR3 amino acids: CASSDSGRDNEQFF. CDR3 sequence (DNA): TGCGCCAGCAGTGACTCCGGGAGAGACAATGAGCAGTTCTTC.